The 30 T cell receptor beta chains reported below all come from one sample, sequenced in a study of blood T cell repertoires in COVID-19. Assay: immunoSEQ multiplex PCR; the TCRdb copy retains only in-frame clones and omits some. The sample yields 90,000 to 100,000 clones, about 90% seen once. The specimen was peripheral blood. Receptors originate from a man aged 45-65 years with COVID-19, enrolled during active disease.

The chain joins TRBV2 to TRBJ2-5; TRBD1 matches at 8 bases. The CDR3 length is 15 residues. Germline CDR1 reads SNHLY; CDR2 reads FYNNEI. After removal of 10 bases from V and 3 bases from J, the junction contained 13 bases not matched to a gene. The DNA for the CDR3 is TGTGCCAATCTTCTCGGACAGGGCTCCAAAGAGACCCAGTACTTC. The encoded protein is CANLLGQGSKETQYF.

This chain joins TRBV4-1 and TRBJ1-2, with TRBD1 as a possible D gene (5 bases). This CDR3 has 16 residues. Germline assignment: CDR1 MGHRA and CDR2 YSYEKL. V was clipped by 0 bases and J by 4 bases, with 15 bases between them. The CDR3 here is CASSQERSQGRYGYTF. In DNA form, the CDR3 reads TGCGCCAGCAGCCAAGAAAGGAGTCAGGGTCGCTATGGCTACACCTTC.

This rearrangement joins TRBV6-5 to TRBJ1-1; 10 bases align to TRBD1. The CDR3 contains 14 residues. The germline gives CDR1 MNHEY, CDR2 SVGAGI. Trimming at V came to 5 bases and at J to 5 bases, leaving 5 bases not matched to a gene. In DNA form, the CDR3 reads TGTGCCAGCAGTCAGACAGGGGGCGAGACTGAAGCTTTCTTT. It encodes CASSQTGGETEAFF.

This clone has a single count. The genes are TRBV2 and TRBJ1-2, with 9 bases that match TRBD1. The CDR3 is made up of 18 amino acids. CDR1 and CDR2 (germline): SNHLY, FYNNEI. With 3 bases clipped from V and 4 bases from J, the junction kept 15 bases outside the gene matches. The CDR3 region has the DNA TGTGCCAGCAGTGAGCAAGTAACAGGGGGCTTGAGGGGCTATGGCTACACCTTC. Its translation: CASSEQVTGGLRGYGYTF.

This clone was recorded once. The chain is built from TRBV6-5 and TRBJ1-6; TRBD1 matches at 8 bases. Losses at the gene ends were 6 bases for V and 9 bases for J; bases not matched to a gene: 7. The CDR3 consists of 14 residues. The germline V gene has CDR1 MNHEY and CDR2 SVGAGI. CDR3: CASSGQGGGSPLHF. CDR3 DNA sequence: TGTGCCAGCAGCGGACAGGGTGGGGGTTCACCCCTCCACTTT.

There are a few counts of this clone. This chain connects TRBV7-3 to TRBJ2-3; D is perhaps TRBD2 (7 bases). Trimming took off 5 bases at V and 0 bases at J, with 24 bases between the two ends. Looked up from germline, CDR1 is SGHTA and CDR2 is FQGTGA. The CDR3 loop spans 19 amino acids. CDR3 in amino acids: CASSAPLRRGPSSTDTQYF. In DNA form, the CDR3 reads TGTGCCAGCAGCGCGCCCCTGAGGCGGGGGCCGTCTAGCACAGATACGCAGTATTTT. Full variable domain (outside the CDR3, taken from reference TRBV7-3 and TRBJ2-3): GAGVSQTPSNKVTEKGKYVELRCDPISGHTALYWYRQSLGQGPEFLIYFQGTGAADDSGLPNDRFFAVRPEGSVSTLKIQRTERGDSAVYLCASSAPLRRGPSSTDTQYFGPGTRLTVL.

J is TRBJ2-2 and V is TRBV4-2; 10 nucleotides match TRBD2. The germline V gene encodes CDR1 LGHNA and CDR2 YNFKEQ. This CDR3 is 16 amino acids long. V shed 0 bases, J shed 8 bases, and the junction held 6 bases outside the gene matches. The CDR3 loop is CASSQEASGGLGELFF. The CDR3 DNA reads as TGTGCCAGCAGCCAAGAGGCTAGCGGGGGACTAGGGGAGCTGTTTTTT.

CDR3 DNA sequence: TGTGCCAGCATCCCCCCGGCAGGGGCTCCAACTCTTGTCTCCTATAATTCACCCCTCCACTTT. It codes for CASIPPAGAPTLVSYNSPLHF. V gene TRBV6-2 or TRBV6-3 combines with J gene TRBJ1-6, with a possible D match to TRBD1 (6 bases). CDR1 is MNHEY, CDR2 SVGEGT, per germline. V lost 7 bases and J lost 0, with 28 bases in between. The length of the CDR3 is 21 residues.

The chain recombines TRBV6-6 with TRBJ2-1; 8 bases fit TRBD1. The V gene end was trimmed by 2 bases and the J gene end by 8 bases; junction bases not matched to a gene: 8. From germline, CDR1 is MNHNY and CDR2 SVGAGI (reference sequence). This CDR3 contains 15 residues. CDR3 sequence (DNA): TGTGCCAGCAGTTACCCACATCAGGGGGCCCATGAGCAGTTCTTC. Protein: CASSYPHQGAHEQFF.

The chain is built from TRBV7-3 and TRBJ2-1; no reliable D call. The CDR3 spans 13 residues. The germline V and J ends were trimmed by 5 bases and 6 bases, with 11 bases remaining between them. In germline, CDR1 is SGHTA, CDR2 FQGTGA. The CDR3 DNA sequence: TGTGCCAGCAGCCTCAGACTCTCCAATGAGCAGTTCTTC. As protein: CASSLRLSNEQFF. The whole variable domain, remainder taken from reference TRBV7-3 and TRBJ2-1, is GAGVSQTPSNKVTEKGKYVELRCDPISGHTALYWYRQSLGQGPEFLIYFQGTGAADDSGLPNDRFFAVRPEGSVSTLKIQRTERGDSAVYLCASSLRLSNEQFFGPGTRLTVL.

This chain joins TRBV5-4 and TRBJ1-1, with 7 bases matching TRBD1. In germline, CDR1 is SGHNT, CDR2 YYREEE (reference sequence). The CDR3 has 15 amino acids. Unmatched junction bases numbered 9, after V lost 3 bases and J lost 4 bases. As DNA, the CDR3 is TGTGCCAGCAGCTCCCCTCAGGGGGGAGGCACTGAAGCTTTCTTT. Translated, it gives CASSSPQGGGTEAFF.

The chain is built from TRBV29-1 and TRBJ1-2; 7 bases match TRBD1. After removal of 1 base from V and 1 base from J, the junction contained 12 bases not matched to a gene. Germline CDR1 SQVTM, CDR2 ANQGSEA. The CDR3 length is 17 residues. This CDR3 is CSVEVVEDRRFNYGYTF. As DNA, the CDR3 is TGCAGCGTTGAAGTGGTGGAGGACAGGCGCTTTAACTATGGCTACACCTTC.

This rearrangement joins TRBV7-6 to TRBJ1-2, with D uncertain. CDR1 and CDR2 (germline): SGHVS, FNYEAQ. V dropped 0 bases and J dropped 0 bases, with 8 bases sitting between them. CDR3 size: 15 residues. CDR3 sequence reads: CASSLAGDSNYGYTF. The CDR3 region has the DNA TGTGCCAGCAGCTTAGCGGGAGACTCTAACTATGGCTACACCTTC.

The J gene is TRBJ2-1, the V gene TRBV11-2; 9 nucleotides agree with TRBD2. The CDR3 covers 16 residues. Germline V gene lookup returns CDR1 SGHAT and CDR2 FQNNGV. V shed 1 base, J shed 4 bases, and the junction held 5 bases outside the gene matches. CDR3 residues: CASSLGWRGGYNEQFF. The CDR3 coding sequence is TGTGCCAGCAGCTTAGGGTGGCGGGGGGGTTACAATGAGCAGTTCTTC.

The CDR3 sequence is CASSRLSSNQPQHF. For the CDR3, the DNA is TGTGCCAGCAGCCGGCTTTCTAGCAATCAGCCCCAGCATTTT. The rearrangement uses TRBV16 and TRBJ1-5; no clear D. V was clipped by 4 bases and J by 0 bases, with 7 bases between them. There are 14 residues in the CDR3. CDR1 is KGHSY, CDR2 FQNENV, per germline.

The rearrangement uses TRBV7-9 and TRBJ2-1, with TRBD1 identical over 7 bases. The CDR3 loop spans 13 amino acids. V shed 5 bases, J shed 4 bases, and the junction held 2 bases outside the gene matches. Per the germline V gene, CDR1 is SEHNR and CDR2 is FQNEAQ (reference sequence). As DNA, the CDR3 is TGTGCCAGCAGCCGGGACAGTTACAATGAGCAGTTCTTC. Translation: CASSRDSYNEQFF.

The chain is built from TRBV6-2 or TRBV6-3 and TRBJ1-2, with D unresolved. CDR3 length: 14 residues. V lost 2 bases to trimming and J lost 5 bases, with 12 bases between them. Germline V CDR1 and CDR2: MNHEY, SVGEGT. CDR3 in amino acids: CASSYRTSGYGYTF. CDR3 nucleotides: TGTGCCAGCAGTTACCGTACCTCGGGTTATGGCTACACCTTC.

The rearrangement uses TRBV5-1 and TRBJ2-3; 12 nucleotides match TRBD2. CDR3 size: 14 residues. J lost 8 bases, V lost 4 bases, and 5 bases had no gene match. Germline CDR1 reads SGHRS; CDR2 reads YFSETQ. Written as DNA, the CDR3 is TGCGCCAGCAGCCCAGGGACTAGCGGGCCTACGCAGTATTTT. Amino acid sequence: CASSPGTSGPTQYF.

This rearrangement joins TRBV19 to TRBJ1-1, with 7 bases matching TRBD1. Germline values: CDR1 LNHDA, CDR2 SQIVND (reference sequence). The junction had 7 bases not matched to a gene; V was cut back by 7 bases and J by 5 bases. CDR3 length: 13 amino acids. CDR3 residues: CASTTQGLTEAFF. The CDR3 region has the DNA TGTGCCAGTACTACACAGGGGTTGACTGAAGCTTTCTTT.

This chain uses TRBV29-1 with TRBJ2-2; D unclear. The CDR3 loop spans 14 amino acids. V was shortened by 0 bases and J by 6 bases, with 11 bases between the two germline ends. Germline lookup yields CDR1 SQVTM and CDR2 ANQGSEA. CDR3: CSVEDSIFPGELFF. The CDR3 DNA reads TGCAGCGTTGAAGATTCCATTTTCCCCGGGGAGCTGTTTTTT.

The chain employs TRBV7-8 and TRBJ1-5; TRBD1 is a possible D gene (6 bases). The CDR3 runs to 16 residues. Germline values: CDR1 SGHVS, CDR2 FQNEAQ. The ends were cut back, 4 bases at V and 2 bases at J, with 15 bases in the middle. In DNA, the CDR3 is TGTGCCAGCAGCTCCCAAACAGGGAGCGGCAATCAGCCCCAGCATTTT. It yields the protein CASSSQTGSGNQPQHF.

CDR3 sequence: CASSASGRMNTEAFF. The DNA for the CDR3 is TGTGCCAGCAGCGCATCAGGGCGGATGAACACTGAAGCTTTCTTT. The V gene is TRBV3-1 (or the pseudogene TRBV3-2), the J gene TRBJ1-1; weak D call: TRBD1 (5 bases). CDR1 is LGHDT and CDR2 is YNNKEL in the germline V gene (reference sequence). V gave up 5 bases and J gave up 0 bases, with 13 bases separating them. CDR3 length: 15 amino acids.

This clone is a singleton in its sample. This chain uses TRBV19 with TRBJ2-7, with TRBD1 as a possible D gene (5 bases). The CDR3 is 13 residues long. V shed 6 bases and J shed 2 bases, with 11 bases lying between them. Germline V lookup: CDR1 LNHDA, CDR2 SQIVND (reference sequence). CDR3 in amino acids: CASSKDKAYEQYF. CDR3 DNA: TGTGCCAGTAGCAAGGACAAAGCCTACGAGCAGTACTTC.

The CDR3 coding sequence is TGCGCCAGCAGCCAAGTACGCGCTAACTATGGCTACACCTTC. Encoded protein: CASSQVRANYGYTF. The chain is built from TRBV4-3 and TRBJ1-2; no reliable D call. V lost 1 base and J lost 0, with 6 bases in between. CDR1 and CDR2 from the germline V gene are LGHNA and YSLEER. The length of the CDR3 is 14 residues.

The rearrangement links TRBV3-1 (or the pseudogene TRBV3-2) to TRBJ1-4; 7 bases align to TRBD1. This CDR3 spans 14 amino acids. Germline trimming cut 4 bases from V and 5 bases from J; bases unmatched to any gene: 4. The germline V gene encodes CDR1 LGHDT and CDR2 YNNKEL (reference sequence). The CDR3 coding sequence is TGTGCCAGCAGCCTCGGGACAGTGAATGAAAAACTGTTTTTT. Its translation is CASSLGTVNEKLFF.

DNA of the CDR3: TGTGCCAGCAGCCCCACGGGACAGTACAATGAGCAGTTCTTC. Translated, it gives CASSPTGQYNEQFF. The J gene is TRBJ2-1, the V gene TRBV7-8, with 7 nucleotides matching TRBD1. J gave up 4 bases and V 5 bases, and 5 bases lay outside the gene matches. The germline CDR1 and CDR2 sequences are SGHVS and FQNEAQ. This CDR3 region has 14 residues.

The rearrangement links TRBV18 to TRBJ1-1, with 8 nucleotides matching TRBD1. Trimming removed 3 bases from V and 1 base from J; junction bases left unmatched: 7. The CDR3 is 16 residues long. Germline V lookup: CDR1 KGHSH, CDR2 LQKENI. The CDR3 reads CASSPGQVWGNTEAFF. In nucleotides, the CDR3 is TGTGCCAGCTCACCGGGACAGGTGTGGGGGAACACTGAAGCTTTCTTT.

The chain recombines TRBV5-5 with TRBJ2-3, with D tentatively TRBD2 (5 bases). V was shortened by 1 base and J by 3 bases, with 12 bases between the two germline ends. The CDR3 consists of 15 residues. CDR1 and CDR2 (germline): SGHKS, YYEKEE (reference sequence). Here the CDR3 reads CASSLIKGVTDTQYF. DNA of the CDR3: TGTGCCAGCAGCTTGATAAAGGGAGTGACAGATACGCAGTATTTT.

This clone was recorded once. This chain connects TRBV4-2 to TRBJ2-2; tentatively, D is TRBD2 (5 bases). Germline V gene sequence: CDR1 LGHNA, CDR2 YNFKEQ. V gave up 1 base and J gave up 0 bases, with 9 bases separating them. This CDR3 has 16 amino acids. CDR3 nucleotide sequence: TGTGCCAGCAGCCAAGGCCTAGCCGCGAACACCGGGGAGCTGTTTTTT. As protein: CASSQGLAANTGELFF.

The chain uses TRBV6-5 and TRBJ2-7; D perhaps matches TRBD1 (7 bases). Trimming took off 6 bases at V and 7 bases at J, with 22 bases between the two ends. In germline, CDR1 is MNHEY, CDR2 SVGAGI. This CDR3 contains 15 residues. The CDR3 region has the DNA TGTGCCAGCAGGCGTTGGATAGGGGGCAGCGGGGAGCAGTACTTC. Encoded protein: CASRRWIGGSGEQYF.